The clone carrying this TCR beta chain was seen at least ten times. Its matching antigen is unknown. The record originates from a study of T cell repertoires in cytomegalovirus infection. Looking at the study overall: Indicated by public TCR beta signatures were CMV infection and matching HLA type.

TCRdb re-called the reads through MiXCR, storing one row per CDR3 protein. The sample carries tens of thousands of distinct CDR3 sequences, under 4.5% recorded once. Study-level results: People with CMV and the relevant HLA were identified by cumulative public TCR beta family frequency.

Trimming removed 5 bases from V and 10 bases from J; junction bases left unmatched: 16. This CDR3 spans 17 amino acids. Material for sequencing was PBMCs. The chain employs TRBV12-3 or TRBV12-4 and TRBJ2-1; 11 nucleotides line up with TRBD2. The clonotype comes from a human donor in good health (CMV status not recorded). Some clones in this sample may be carry-over from other donors' samples. The CDR3 DNA is TGTGCCAGCAGTCTTACTAGCGGGGGCGCCCGAGGAATGGAGCAGTTCTTC. Translating gives CASSLTSGGARGMEQFF.